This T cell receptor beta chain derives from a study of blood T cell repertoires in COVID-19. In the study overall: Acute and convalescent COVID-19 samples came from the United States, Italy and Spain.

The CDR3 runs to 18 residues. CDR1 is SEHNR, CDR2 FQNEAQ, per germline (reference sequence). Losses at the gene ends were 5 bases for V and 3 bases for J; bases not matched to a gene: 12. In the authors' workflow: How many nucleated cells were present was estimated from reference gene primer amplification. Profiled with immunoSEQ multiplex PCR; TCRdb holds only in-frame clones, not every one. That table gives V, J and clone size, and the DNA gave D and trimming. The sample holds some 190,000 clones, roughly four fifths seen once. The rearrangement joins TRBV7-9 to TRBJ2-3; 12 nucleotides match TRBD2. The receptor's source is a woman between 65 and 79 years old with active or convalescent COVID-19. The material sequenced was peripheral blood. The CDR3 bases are TGTGCCAGCAGCCCTAAGCCTCCGACTAGCGGGAGTACAGATACGCAGTATTTT. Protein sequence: CASSPKPPTSGSTDTQYF.